The 24 T cell receptor beta chains reported below all come from one sample, sequenced in a study of T cell repertoires in cytomegalovirus infection (dated by TCRdb to between 2017 and 2020). The listed sequencing device is Illumina HiSeq 1500. TCRdb itself trimmed the public reads at Q25 with fastp, ran MiXCR and retained productive beta chains. Merged by CDR3 protein, the rows form single entries marked with the most common genes and DNA. Across this sample there are about half a million distinct CDR3 sequences, with roughly a third seen only once. The ten largest clones capture roughly 15% of the sample. Read against the paper, the sample's treatment or condition label means: in vitro stimulation with specific CMV peptide epitopes to enrich CMV-specific T cells. Their target antigens are unknown. Here the sequenced sample was cultured PBMCs, taken from culture after CMV antigen stimulation. The receptors were gathered from a human donor in good health (CMV status not recorded). Some clones in this sample may be carry-over from other donors' samples.

This clonotype was found a few times. The chain joins TRBV2 to TRBJ2-7, with 9 bases matching TRBD2. Germline-derived CDR1 and CDR2 are SNHLY and FYNNEI. The trim removed 7 bases at V and 5 bases at J, leaving 9 bases unmatched. The CDR3 extends over 14 amino acids. The CDR3 DNA sequence: TGTGCCAGCACCCCATCGACTAGCGGAGACGAGCAGTACTTC. Its protein is CASTPSTSGDEQYF. Full variable domain (rest looked up from reference TRBV2 and TRBJ2-7): EPEVTQTPSHQVTQMGQEVILRCVPISNHLYFYWYRQILGQKVEFLVSFYNNEISEKSEIFDDQFSVERPDGSNFTLKIRSTKLEDSAMYFCASTPSTSGDEQYFGPGTRLTVT.

The sample holds a few counts of this clonotype. The genes are TRBV7-6 and TRBJ2-1, with 10 bases fitting TRBD2. Germline CDR1 reads SGHVS; CDR2 reads FNYEAQ. The CDR3 consists of 16 residues. J was trimmed by 6 bases and V by 4 bases; bases with no gene match: 9. The CDR3 is CASSSRLAGMSNEQFF. The CDR3, as DNA: TGTGCCAGCAGCTCCAGACTAGCGGGTATGAGCAATGAGCAGTTCTTC.

This sequence joins TRBV6-1 and TRBJ2-7, with 7 bases matching TRBD2. Germline CDR1 MNHNS, CDR2 SASEGT. Losses at the gene ends were 8 bases for V and 2 bases for J; bases not matched to a gene: 12. The CDR3 contains 15 residues. The DNA of the CDR3 is TGTGCCAGCCGGGGCGGGGGAGCAGATCCCTACGAGCAGTACGTC. Protein product: CASRGGGADPYEQYV.

This clonotype was counted ten times or more. CDR3 bases: TGTGCCAGCAGCTCTAAAACAGCTTTCTTT. Its protein product is CASSSKTAFF. This sequence joins TRBV7-2 and TRBJ1-1; D uncertain. V lost 4 bases, J lost 10 bases, and 7 bases lay in between. The CDR3 sequence is 10 residues long. Per the germline V gene, CDR1 is SGHTA and CDR2 is FQGNSA.

The chain carries TRBV7-2 and TRBJ2-5, with a possible D match to TRBD2 (6 bases). Between the trimmed V and J ends, which lost 5 bases and 7 bases, there was a span of 14 bases. This CDR3 spans 13 amino acids. Germline V gives CDR1 SGHTA, CDR2 FQGNSA. In nucleotides, the CDR3 is TGTGCCAGCAGCGCCACTAGCTCCGGGACCCAGTACTTC. As protein: CASSATSSGTQYF. Combining the CDR3 with reference TRBV7-2 and TRBJ2-5 gives the whole variable domain GAGVSQSPSNKVTEKGKDVELRCDPISGHTALYWYRQSLGQGLEFLIYFQGNSAPDKSGLPSDRFSAERTGGSVSTLTIQRTQQEDSAVYLCASSATSSGTQYFGPGTRLLVL.

The V call is TRBV6-2 or TRBV6-3, the J call TRBJ1-4, with a tentative D call TRBD1 (6 bases). Trimming stripped 7 bases from V and 8 bases from J, with 20 bases between. From germline, CDR1 is MNHEY and CDR2 SVGEGT. This CDR3 spans 15 amino acids. The CDR3 coding sequence is TGTGCCAGCATCTCCGGGACACCCCGCAACGAAAAACTGTTTTTT. Protein: CASISGTPRNEKLFF.

This rearrangement joins TRBV7-9 to TRBJ2-5; 7 bases agree with TRBD2. Germline CDR1 reads SEHNR; CDR2 reads FQNEAQ (reference sequence). Trimming took 1 base from V and 4 from J; bases not matched to a gene: 9. The CDR3 consists of 16 residues. For the CDR3, the DNA is TGTGCCAGCAGCTTAGAACCAGCGGGGATTCCAGAGACCCAGTACTTC. It codes for CASSLEPAGIPETQYF.

V gene TRBV6-2 or TRBV6-3 combines with J gene TRBJ2-1, with a tentative D call TRBD2 (6 bases). Germline V CDR1 and CDR2: MNHEY, SVGEGT. The length of the CDR3 is 16 residues. V lost 0 bases to trimming and J lost 4 bases, with 13 bases between them. CDR3 residues: CASSYSREPEYNEQFF. In DNA, the CDR3 is TGTGCCAGCAGTTACTCCCGGGAGCCGGAATACAATGAGCAGTTCTTC.

The chain carries TRBV7-2 and TRBJ2-7; D is ambiguous. With 5 bases removed from V and 2 bases from J, the gap between germline ends came to 4 bases. Germline V gives CDR1 SGHTA, CDR2 FQGNSA. The CDR3 runs to 11 residues. The CDR3 reads CASSVTYEQYF. CDR3 DNA sequence: TGTGCCAGCAGCGTAACCTACGAGCAGTACTTC.

This chain links TRBV7-2 with TRBJ2-1; 9 positions match TRBD2. This CDR3 has 17 residues. Germline-derived CDR1 and CDR2 are SGHTA and FQGNSA. V trimming: 2 bases; J trimming: 6 bases; junction bases outside the gene matches: 11. CDR3 region: CASSLSSGSAPTNEQFF. The CDR3 DNA is TGTGCCAGCAGCTTAAGTAGCGGGAGTGCACCTACCAATGAGCAGTTCTTC.

The V gene is TRBV6-2 or TRBV6-3, the J gene TRBJ1-5, with 7 bases identical to TRBD1. Losses at the gene ends were 5 bases for V and 4 bases for J; bases not matched to a gene: 5. The CDR3 runs 14 residues. Germline V gene sequence: CDR1 MNHEY, CDR2 SVGEGT. The DNA for the CDR3 is TGTGCCAGCAGTAGGGGACAGATAAATCAGCCCCAGCATTTT. This encodes CASSRGQINQPQHF.

The chain couples TRBV12-3 or TRBV12-4 to TRBJ2-5; D might be TRBD1 or TRBD2, each matching 6 bases. V lost 6 bases and J lost 6, with 20 bases in between. The CDR3 is 15 residues long. In DNA, the CDR3 is TGTGCCAGCAGGAGCTGGAGGGGGGATGGGAAGACCCAGTACTTC. This gives the protein CASRSWRGDGKTQYF.

The chain links TRBV11-1 to TRBJ2-5, with 9 bases lining up with TRBD2. V shed 3 bases and J 3 bases; nucleotides not matched to a gene: 8. Germline V CDR1 and CDR2: SGHAT, FQDESV (reference sequence). The CDR3 runs to 16 residues. DNA for the CDR3: TGTGCCAGCAGCTTCAGTAGCGGGAGAAGGGAAGAGACCCAGTACTTC. Its translation is CASSFSSGRREETQYF.

V gene TRBV11-3 combines with J gene TRBJ2-1; D is uncertain. The CDR3 length is 21 residues. Germline V gene data show CDR1 as SGHNT and CDR2 as YENEEA. V was trimmed by 7 bases and J by 0 bases, leaving 31 bases between them. The CDR3 here is CASTSYPTLQNARLSYNEQFF. CDR3 nucleotides: TGTGCCAGCACCTCTTACCCGACTCTACAGAATGCACGGCTCTCCTACAATGAGCAGTTCTTC.

The CDR3 DNA follows: TGTGCCAGTTCAAACTTCGGGACTAGTCGCACAGATACGCAGTATTTT. Translating gives CASSNFGTSRTDTQYF. The chain combines TRBV19 with TRBJ2-3, with TRBD2 matching 8 bases. V shed 8 bases and J 1 base; nucleotides not matched to a gene: 11. The CDR3 runs 16 residues. From germline, CDR1 is LNHDA and CDR2 SQIVND (reference sequence).

The CDR3 DNA is TGTGCCAGCACCCCCGGGGAAGGGACAGGCCTATATGGCTACACCTTC. It codes for CASTPGEGTGLYGYTF. This chain links TRBV12-3 or TRBV12-4 with TRBJ1-2, with 8 bases lining up with TRBD1. The length of the CDR3 is 16 residues. With 7 bases clipped from V and 5 bases from J, the junction kept 15 bases outside the gene matches.

The chain joins TRBV11-3 to TRBJ1-2, with a tentative D call TRBD1 (6 bases). CDR1 and CDR2 from the germline V gene are SGHNT and YENEEA. V shed 5 bases and J shed 6 bases, with 16 bases lying between them. CDR3 length equals 14 residues. CDR3 loop: CASSPEPGADGYTF. Here the CDR3 DNA reads TGTGCCAGCAGCCCAGAGCCGGGGGCGGATGGCTACACCTTC.

This sequence joins TRBV7-2 and TRBJ2-1; 7 nucleotides align to TRBD1. Trimming at V came to 5 bases and at J to 4 bases, leaving 8 bases not matched to a gene. The CDR3 is 15 amino acids. CDR1 is SGHTA, CDR2 FQGNSA, per germline. The CDR3 spells CASSADRDRYNEQFF. DNA for the CDR3: TGTGCCAGCAGCGCAGACAGGGATCGGTACAATGAGCAGTTCTTC.

Concerning this clonotype itself: This may arise from a read error, as a much more abundant clone is one base away. In DNA form, the CDR3 reads TGTGCCAGCAGAGGTACTGACAGGGGGCAATACGAGCAGTACGTC. Its translation: CASRGTDRGQYEQYV. The chain couples TRBV6-8 to TRBJ2-7; TRBD1 matches 10 bases. CDR3 length: 15 amino acids. Losses at the gene ends were 6 bases for V and 4 bases for J; bases not matched to a gene: 9. Germline V gene data show CDR1 as MNHGY and CDR2 as SAAAGT.

This clonotype was recorded a few times. This chain links TRBV6-2 or TRBV6-3 with TRBJ1-4, with D unclear. Trimming removed 1 base from V and 8 bases from J, with 14 bases in between. CDR1 and CDR2 (germline): MNHEY, SVGEGT. The CDR3 runs 15 residues. Here the CDR3 DNA reads TGTGCCAGCAGTTACTGGGAGGGCGGGCGAGAAAAACTGTTTTTT. It is translated as CASSYWEGGREKLFF.

The chain carries TRBV10-2 and TRBJ2-7; maybe TRBD1 (6 bases). Germline CDR1 is WSHSY and CDR2 is SAAADI. The V end was cut by 2 bases, the J end by 4 bases, with 12 bases between. CDR3 length: 14 residues. The CDR3, as DNA: TGCGCCAGCAGTGAGCAGCTCCAGGGGTACGAGCAGTACGTC. It codes for CASSEQLQGYEQYV.

This clonotype was observed many times. V and J are TRBV7-2 and TRBJ2-3; 7 bases match TRBD2. CDR3 length: 13 residues. Looked up from germline, CDR1 is SGHTA and CDR2 is FQGNSA. V trimming: 5 bases; J trimming: 6 bases; junction bases outside the gene matches: 5. The CDR3 nucleotides are TGTGCCAGCAGCGGGGCAGCGGGGGATACGCAGTATTTT. It translates to CASSGAAGDTQYF.

The rearrangement uses TRBV20-1 and TRBJ2-1, with 13 bases identical to TRBD2. V trimming: 6 bases; J trimming: 9 bases; junction bases outside the gene matches: 14. Germline V CDR1 and CDR2: DFQATT, SNEGSKA (reference sequence). The CDR3 consists of 16 residues. This CDR3 is CSALGLAGAPLGEQFF. In DNA form, the CDR3 reads TGCAGTGCCCTAGGACTAGCGGGAGCCCCCCTTGGTGAGCAGTTCTTC.

This clonotype was counted only a few times. The chain has TRBV6-1 and TRBJ2-7; D gene uncertain. The V gene's germline CDR1 is MNHNS and CDR2 SASEGT. The length of the CDR3 is 15 residues. Trimming removed 6 bases at V and 3 bases at J, with 18 bases between. The CDR3 nucleotides are TGTGCCAGCAGCCCGGCGACAATCAAGATCTACGAGCAGTACTTC. Protein: CASSPATIKIYEQYF.